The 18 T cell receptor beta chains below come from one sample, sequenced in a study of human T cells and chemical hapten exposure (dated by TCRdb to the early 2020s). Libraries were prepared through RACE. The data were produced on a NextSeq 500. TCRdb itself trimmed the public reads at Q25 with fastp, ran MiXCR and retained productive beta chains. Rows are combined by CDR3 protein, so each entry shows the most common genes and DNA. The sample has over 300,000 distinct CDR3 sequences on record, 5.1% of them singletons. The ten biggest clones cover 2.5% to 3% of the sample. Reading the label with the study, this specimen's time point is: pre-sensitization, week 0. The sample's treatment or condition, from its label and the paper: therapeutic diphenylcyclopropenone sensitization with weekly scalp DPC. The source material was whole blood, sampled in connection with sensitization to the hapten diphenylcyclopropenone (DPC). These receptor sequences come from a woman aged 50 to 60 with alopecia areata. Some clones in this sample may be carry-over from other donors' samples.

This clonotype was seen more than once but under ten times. The DNA of the CDR3 is TGTGCTAGTGGCAACCAGAGGACTAGCGGGTCCTTCTCCTACGAGCAGTACTTC. Protein: CASGNQRTSGSFSYEQYF. The chain carries TRBV12-5 and TRBJ2-7; 11 nucleotides line up with TRBD2. The trim removed 6 bases at V and 0 bases at J, leaving 13 bases unmatched. The CDR3 has 18 residues. Germline loops: CDR1 LGHNT, CDR2 FRNRAP.

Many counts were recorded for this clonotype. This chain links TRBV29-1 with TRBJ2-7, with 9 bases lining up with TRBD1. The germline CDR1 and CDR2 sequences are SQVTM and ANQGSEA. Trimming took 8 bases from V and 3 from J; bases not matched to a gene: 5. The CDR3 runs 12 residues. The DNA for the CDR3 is TGCAGCTATAGACAGGGGGACTACGAGCAGTACTTC. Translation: CSYRQGDYEQYF.

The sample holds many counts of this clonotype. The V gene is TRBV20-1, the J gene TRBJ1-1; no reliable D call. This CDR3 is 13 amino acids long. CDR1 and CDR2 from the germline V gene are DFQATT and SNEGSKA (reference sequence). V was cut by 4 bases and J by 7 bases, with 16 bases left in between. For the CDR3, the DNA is TGCAGTGCTAATGAAGGTGGGCCTTTTGAAGCTTTCTTT. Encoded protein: CSANEGGPFEAFF.

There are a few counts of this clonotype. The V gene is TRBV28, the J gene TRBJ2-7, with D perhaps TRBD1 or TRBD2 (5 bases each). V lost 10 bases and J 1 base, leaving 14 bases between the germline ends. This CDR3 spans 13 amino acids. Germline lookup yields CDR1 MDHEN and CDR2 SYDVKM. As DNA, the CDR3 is TGTGCCACCCAGGGACGGCTATCCTACGAGCAGTACTTC. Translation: CATQGRLSYEQYF.

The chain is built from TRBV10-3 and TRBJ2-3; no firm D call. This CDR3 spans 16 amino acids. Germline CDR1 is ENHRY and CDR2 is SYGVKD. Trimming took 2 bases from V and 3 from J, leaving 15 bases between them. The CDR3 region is CAISEPMREATDTQYF. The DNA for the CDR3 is TGTGCCATCAGTGAGCCGATGAGAGAAGCGACAGATACGCAGTATTTT.

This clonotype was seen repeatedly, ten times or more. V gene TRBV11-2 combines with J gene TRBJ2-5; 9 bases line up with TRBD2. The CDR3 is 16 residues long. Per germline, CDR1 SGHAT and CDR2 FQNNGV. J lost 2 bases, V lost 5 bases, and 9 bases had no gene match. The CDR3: CASSVGAGGAQETQYF. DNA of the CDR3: TGTGCCAGCAGCGTGGGAGCGGGGGGCGCGCAAGAGACCCAGTACTTC. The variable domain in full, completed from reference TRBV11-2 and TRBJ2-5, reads EAGVAQSPRYKIIEKRQSVAFWCNPISGHATLYWYQQILGQGPKLLIQFQNNGVVDDSQLPKDRFSAERLKGVDSTLKIQPAKLEDSAVYLCASSVGAGGAQETQYFGPGTRLLVL.

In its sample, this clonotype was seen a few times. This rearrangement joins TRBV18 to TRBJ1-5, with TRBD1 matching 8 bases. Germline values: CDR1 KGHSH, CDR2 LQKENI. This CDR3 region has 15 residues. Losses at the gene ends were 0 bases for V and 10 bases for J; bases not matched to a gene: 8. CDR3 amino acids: CASSPPGTGDGPQHF. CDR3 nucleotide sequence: TGTGCCAGCTCACCACCTGGGACAGGAGATGGCCCCCAGCATTTT. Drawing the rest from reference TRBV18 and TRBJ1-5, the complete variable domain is NAGVMQNPRHLVRRRGQEARLRCSPMKGHSHVYWYRQLPEEGLKFMVYLQKENIIDESGMPKERFSAEFPKEGPSILRIQQVVRGDSAAYFCASSPPGTGDGPQHFGDGTRLSIL.

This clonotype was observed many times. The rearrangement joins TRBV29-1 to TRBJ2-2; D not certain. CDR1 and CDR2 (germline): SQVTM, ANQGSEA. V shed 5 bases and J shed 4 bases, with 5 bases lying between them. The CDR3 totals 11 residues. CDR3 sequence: CSVWGTGELFF. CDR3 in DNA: TGCAGCGTTTGGGGCACCGGGGAGCTGTTTTTT.

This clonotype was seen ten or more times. CDR3 in DNA: TGTGCCAGCAGCACGGGACTAGGTAGCAATGAGCAGTTCTTC. Translating it yields CASSTGLGSNEQFF. The V call is TRBV5-6, the J call TRBJ2-1, with 8 positions matching TRBD2. This CDR3 is 14 amino acids long. CDR1 SGHDT and CDR2 YYEEEE come from the germline V gene. J was trimmed by 6 bases and V by 4 bases; bases with no gene match: 6. The complete variable domain, with remaining parts taken from reference TRBV5-6 and TRBJ2-1, reads DAGVTQSPTHLIKTRGQQVTLRCSPKSGHDTVSWYQQALGQGPQFIFQYYEEEERQRGNFPDRFSGHQFPNYSSELNVNALLLGDSALYLCASSTGLGSNEQFFGPGTRLTVL.

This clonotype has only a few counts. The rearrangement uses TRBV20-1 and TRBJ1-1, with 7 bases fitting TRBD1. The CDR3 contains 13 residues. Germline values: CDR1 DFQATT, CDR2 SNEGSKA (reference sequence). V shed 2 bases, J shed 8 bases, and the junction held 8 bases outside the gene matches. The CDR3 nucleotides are TGCAGTGCTAGACCCCGCAGGGGGAACGAAGCTTTCTTT. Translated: CSARPRRGNEAFF.

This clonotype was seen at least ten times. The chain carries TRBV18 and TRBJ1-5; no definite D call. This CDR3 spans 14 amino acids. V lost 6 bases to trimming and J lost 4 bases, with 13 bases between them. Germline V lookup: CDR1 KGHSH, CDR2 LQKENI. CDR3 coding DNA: TGTGCCAGCTCGCCGGACGGCCTTAATCAGCCCCAGCATTTT. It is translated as CASSPDGLNQPQHF.

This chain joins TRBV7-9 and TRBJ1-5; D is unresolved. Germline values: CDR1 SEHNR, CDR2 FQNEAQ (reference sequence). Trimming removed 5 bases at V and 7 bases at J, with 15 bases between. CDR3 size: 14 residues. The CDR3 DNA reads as TGTGCCAGCAGCCCTGAGGGAAGCAGGCAGCCCCAGCATTTT. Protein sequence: CASSPEGSRQPQHF. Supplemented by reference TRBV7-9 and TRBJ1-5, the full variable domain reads DTGVSQNPRHKITKRGQNVTFRCDPISEHNRLYWYRQTLGQGPEFLTYFQNEAQLEKSRLLSDRFSAERPKGSFSTLEIQRTEQGDSAMYLCASSPEGSRQPQHFGDGTRLSIL.

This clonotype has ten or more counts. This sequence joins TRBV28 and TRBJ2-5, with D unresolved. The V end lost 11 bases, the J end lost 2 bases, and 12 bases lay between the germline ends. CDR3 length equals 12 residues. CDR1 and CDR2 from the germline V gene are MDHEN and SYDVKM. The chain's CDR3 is CALGPAQETQYF. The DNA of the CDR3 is TGTGCCCTAGGCCCAGCGCAAGAGACCCAGTACTTC.

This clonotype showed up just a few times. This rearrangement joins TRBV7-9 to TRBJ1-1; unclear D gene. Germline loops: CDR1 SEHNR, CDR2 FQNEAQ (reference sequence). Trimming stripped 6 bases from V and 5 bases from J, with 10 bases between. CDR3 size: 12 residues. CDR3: CASSLMETEAFF. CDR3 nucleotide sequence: TGTGCCAGCAGTTTAATGGAAACTGAAGCTTTCTTT.

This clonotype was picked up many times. CDR3 coding DNA: TGCGCCAGCACCCGGGACAGGGGGCGAAATGAGCAGTTCTTC. Protein sequence: CASTRDRGRNEQFF. The J gene is TRBJ2-1, the V gene TRBV5-1; the match to TRBD1 covers 12 bases. After removal of 6 bases from V and 7 bases from J, the junction contained 5 bases not matched to a gene. This CDR3 comprises 14 residues. Germline V CDR1 and CDR2: SGHRS, YFSETQ. Together with reference TRBV5-1 and TRBJ2-1, the CDR3 gives the full variable domain: KAGVTQTPRYLIKTRGQQVTLSCSPISGHRSVSWYQQTPGQGLQFLFEYFSETQRNKGNFPGRFSGRQFSNSRSEMNVSTLELGDSALYLCASTRDRGRNEQFFGPGTRLTVL.

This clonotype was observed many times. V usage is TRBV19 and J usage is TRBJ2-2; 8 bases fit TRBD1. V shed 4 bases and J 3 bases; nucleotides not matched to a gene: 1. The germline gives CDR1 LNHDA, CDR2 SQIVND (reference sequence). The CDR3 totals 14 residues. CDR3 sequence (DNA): TGTGCCAGTAGTAACAGGGGGGACACCGGGGAGCTGTTTTTT. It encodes CASSNRGDTGELFF.

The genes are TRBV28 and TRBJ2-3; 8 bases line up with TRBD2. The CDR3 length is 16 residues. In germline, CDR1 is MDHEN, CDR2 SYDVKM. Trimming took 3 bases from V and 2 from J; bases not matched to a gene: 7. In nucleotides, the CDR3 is TGTGCCAGCAGTTTTGGGCTAGCGGGTTACACAGATACGCAGTATTTT. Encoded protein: CASSFGLAGYTDTQYF.

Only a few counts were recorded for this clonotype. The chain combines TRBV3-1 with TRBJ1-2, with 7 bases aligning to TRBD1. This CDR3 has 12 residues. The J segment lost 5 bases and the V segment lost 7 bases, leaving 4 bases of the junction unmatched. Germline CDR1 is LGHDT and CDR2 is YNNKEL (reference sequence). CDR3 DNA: TGTGCCAGCACCGACAGGGCTTATGGCTACACCTTC. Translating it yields CASTDRAYGYTF.